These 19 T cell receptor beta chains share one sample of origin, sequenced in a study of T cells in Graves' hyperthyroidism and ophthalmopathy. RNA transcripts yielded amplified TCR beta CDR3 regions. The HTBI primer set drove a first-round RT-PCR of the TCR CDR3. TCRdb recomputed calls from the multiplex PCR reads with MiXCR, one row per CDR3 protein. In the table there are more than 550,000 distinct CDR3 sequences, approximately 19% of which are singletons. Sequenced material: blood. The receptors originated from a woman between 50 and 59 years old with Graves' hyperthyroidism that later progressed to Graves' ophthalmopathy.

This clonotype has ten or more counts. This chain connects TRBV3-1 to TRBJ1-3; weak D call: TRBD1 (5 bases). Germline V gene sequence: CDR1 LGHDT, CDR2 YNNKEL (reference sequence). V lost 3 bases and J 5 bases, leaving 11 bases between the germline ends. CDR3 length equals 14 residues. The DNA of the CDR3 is TGTGCCAGCAGCCACCTGGGACCGAGAAACACCATATATTTT. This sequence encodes CASSHLGPRNTIYF.

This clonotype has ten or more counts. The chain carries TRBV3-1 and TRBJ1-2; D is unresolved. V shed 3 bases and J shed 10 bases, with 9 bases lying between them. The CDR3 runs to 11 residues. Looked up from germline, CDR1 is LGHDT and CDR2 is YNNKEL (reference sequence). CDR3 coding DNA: TGTGCCAGCAGCCATGTCTTGCTCTACACCTTC. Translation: CASSHVLLYTF. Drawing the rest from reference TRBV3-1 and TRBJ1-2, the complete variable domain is DTAVSQTPKYLVTQMGNDKSIKCEQNLGHDTMYWYKQDSKKFLKIMFSYNNKELIINETVPNRFSPKSPDKAHLNLHINSLELGDSAVYFCASSHVLLYTFGSGTRLTVV.

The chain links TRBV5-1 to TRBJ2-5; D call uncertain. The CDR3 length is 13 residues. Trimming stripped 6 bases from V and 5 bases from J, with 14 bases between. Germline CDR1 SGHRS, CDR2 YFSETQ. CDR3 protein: CASKVQGLETQYF. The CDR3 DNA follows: TGCGCCAGCAAAGTTCAAGGTTTGGAGACCCAGTACTTC.

The CDR3 region is CSASAVAKGFARMNTEAFF. For the CDR3, the DNA is TGCAGTGCTAGTGCGGTGGCCAAAGGTTTTGCCCGGATGAACACTGAAGCTTTCTTT. The gene calls are TRBV20-1 and TRBJ1-1; D is ambiguous. CDR3 length equals 19 residues. Deletions cut 3 bases from V and 0 bases from J, with 26 bases between. Per the germline V gene, CDR1 is DFQATT and CDR2 is SNEGSKA (reference sequence).

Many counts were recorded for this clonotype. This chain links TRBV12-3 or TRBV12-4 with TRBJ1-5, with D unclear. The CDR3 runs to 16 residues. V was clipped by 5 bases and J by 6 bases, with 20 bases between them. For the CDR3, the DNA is TGTGCCAGCAGTCCTAGAGGGCCGGATCGGGGTCAGCCCCAGCATTTT. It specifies CASSPRGPDRGQPQHF.

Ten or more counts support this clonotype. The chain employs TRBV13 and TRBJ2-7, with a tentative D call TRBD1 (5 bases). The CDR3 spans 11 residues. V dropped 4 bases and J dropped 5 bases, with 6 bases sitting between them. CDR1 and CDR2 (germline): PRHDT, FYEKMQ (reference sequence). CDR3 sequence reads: CASSSRDEQYF. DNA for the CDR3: TGTGCCAGCAGCTCCAGGGACGAGCAGTACTTC.

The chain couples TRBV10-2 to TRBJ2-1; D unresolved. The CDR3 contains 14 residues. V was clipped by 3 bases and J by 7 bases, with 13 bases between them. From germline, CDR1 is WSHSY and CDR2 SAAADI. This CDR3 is CASSDQDQRNEQFF. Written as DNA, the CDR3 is TGCGCCAGCAGTGACCAGGACCAGAGAAATGAGCAGTTCTTC.

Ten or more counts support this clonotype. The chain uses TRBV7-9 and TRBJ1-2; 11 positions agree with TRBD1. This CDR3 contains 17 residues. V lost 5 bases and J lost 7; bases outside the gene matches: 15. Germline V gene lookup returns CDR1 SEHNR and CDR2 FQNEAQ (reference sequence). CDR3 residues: CASSKIKPGQGVIGYTF. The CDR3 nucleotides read TGTGCCAGCAGCAAAATCAAACCGGGACAGGGGGTAATTGGCTACACCTTC. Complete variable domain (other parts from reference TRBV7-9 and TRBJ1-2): DTGVSQNPRHKITKRGQNVTFRCDPISEHNRLYWYRQTLGQGPEFLTYFQNEAQLEKSRLLSDRFSAERPKGSFSTLEIQRTEQGDSAMYLCASSKIKPGQGVIGYTFGSGTRLTVV.

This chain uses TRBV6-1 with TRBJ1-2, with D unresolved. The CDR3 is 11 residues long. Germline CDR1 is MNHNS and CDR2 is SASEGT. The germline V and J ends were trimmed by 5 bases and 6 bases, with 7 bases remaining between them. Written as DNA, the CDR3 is TGTGCCAGCAGTTCCATCCATGGCTACACCTTC. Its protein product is CASSSIHGYTF.

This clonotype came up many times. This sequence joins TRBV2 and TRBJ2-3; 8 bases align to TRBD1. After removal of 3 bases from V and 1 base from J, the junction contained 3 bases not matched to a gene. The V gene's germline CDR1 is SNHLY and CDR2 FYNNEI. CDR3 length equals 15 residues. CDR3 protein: CASSDRGLGTDTQYF. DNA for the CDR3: TGTGCCAGCAGTGACAGGGGGCTGGGCACAGATACGCAGTATTTT.

Here the CDR3 DNA reads TGTGCCAGCGTGCGGGGGGACACCGGGGAGCTGTTTTTT. It codes for CASVRGDTGELFF. The chain employs TRBV2 and TRBJ2-2, with TRBD2 matching over 8 bases. CDR1 and CDR2 (germline): SNHLY, FYNNEI. V was pared by 8 bases and J by 3 bases, with 2 bases of the junction left unmatched. The CDR3 runs to 13 residues. Looking up the rest from reference TRBV2 and TRBJ2-2 gives the full variable domain: EPEVTQTPSHQVTQMGQEVILRCVPISNHLYFYWYRQILGQKVEFLVSFYNNEISEKSEIFDDQFSVERPDGSNFTLKIRSTKLEDSAMYFCASVRGDTGELFFGEGSRLTVL.

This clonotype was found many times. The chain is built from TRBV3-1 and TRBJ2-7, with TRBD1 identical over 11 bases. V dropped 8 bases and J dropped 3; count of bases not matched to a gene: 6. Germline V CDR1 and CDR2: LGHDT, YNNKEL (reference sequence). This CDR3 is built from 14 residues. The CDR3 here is CASSQGQGVYEQYF. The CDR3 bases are TGTGCCAGCTCTCAGGGACAGGGGGTCTACGAGCAGTACTTC.

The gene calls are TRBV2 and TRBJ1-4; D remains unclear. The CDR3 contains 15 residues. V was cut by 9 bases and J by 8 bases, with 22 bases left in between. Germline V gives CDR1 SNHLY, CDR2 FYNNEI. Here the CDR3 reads CASLSTEGRGEKLFF. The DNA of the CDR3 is TGTGCCAGTCTGTCAACGGAGGGTAGAGGCGAAAAACTGTTTTTT.

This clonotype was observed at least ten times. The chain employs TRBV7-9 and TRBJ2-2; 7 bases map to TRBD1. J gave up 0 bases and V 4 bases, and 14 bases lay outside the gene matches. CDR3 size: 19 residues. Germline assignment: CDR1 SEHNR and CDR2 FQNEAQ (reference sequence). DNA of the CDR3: TGTGCCAGCAGCTCTTGGACAGGAAACACTAACTCGAACACCGGGGAGCTGTTTTTT. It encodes CASSSWTGNTNSNTGELFF.

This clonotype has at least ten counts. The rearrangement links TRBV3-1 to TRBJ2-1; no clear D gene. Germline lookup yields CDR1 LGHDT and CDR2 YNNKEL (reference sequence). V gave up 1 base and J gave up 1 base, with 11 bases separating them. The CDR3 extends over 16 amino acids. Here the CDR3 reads CASSQVLGKSYNEQFF. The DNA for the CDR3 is TGTGCCAGCAGCCAAGTGCTAGGGAAGTCCTACAATGAGCAGTTCTTC.

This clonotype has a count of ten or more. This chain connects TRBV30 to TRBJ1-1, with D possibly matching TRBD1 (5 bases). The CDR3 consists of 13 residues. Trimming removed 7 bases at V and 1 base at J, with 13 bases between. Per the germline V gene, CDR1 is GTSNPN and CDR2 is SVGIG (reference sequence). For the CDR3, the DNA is TGTGCCTCCGGGACCCCGGGGAACACTGAAGCTTTCTTT. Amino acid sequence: CASGTPGNTEAFF. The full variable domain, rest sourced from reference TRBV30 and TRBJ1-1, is SQTIHQWPATLVQPVGSPLSLECTVEGTSNPNLYWYRQAAGRGLQLLFYSVGIGQISSEVPQNLSASRPQDRQFILSSKKLLLSDSGFYLCASGTPGNTEAFFGQGTRLTVV.

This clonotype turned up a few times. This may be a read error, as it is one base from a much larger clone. The CDR3 region is CASSQAAAYYGYTF. In nucleotides, the CDR3 is TGTGCCAGCAGCCAAGCAGCCGCTTACTATGGCTACACCTTC. The rearrangement links TRBV3-1 to TRBJ1-2, with unresolved D. Germline V gene lookup returns CDR1 LGHDT and CDR2 YNNKEL (reference sequence). This CDR3 is built from 14 residues. V shed 1 base and J shed 3 bases, with 9 bases lying between them.

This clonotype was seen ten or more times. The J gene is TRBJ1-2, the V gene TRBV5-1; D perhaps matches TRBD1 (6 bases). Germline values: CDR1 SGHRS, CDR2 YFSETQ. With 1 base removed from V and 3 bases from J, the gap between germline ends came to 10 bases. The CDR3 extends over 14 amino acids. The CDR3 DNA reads TGCGCCAGCAGCTTGACTCCAGGGGACTATGGCTACACCTTC. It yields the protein CASSLTPGDYGYTF.

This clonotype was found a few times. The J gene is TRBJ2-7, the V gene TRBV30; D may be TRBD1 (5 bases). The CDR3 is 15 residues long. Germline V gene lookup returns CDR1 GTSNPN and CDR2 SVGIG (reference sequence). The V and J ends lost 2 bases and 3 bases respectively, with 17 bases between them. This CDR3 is CAWSLQPRGNYEQYF. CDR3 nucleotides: TGTGCCTGGAGTCTCCAGCCAAGGGGCAACTACGAGCAGTACTTC.